These T cell receptor beta chains were read from a single sample in a study of cytomegalovirus exposure and HLA in healthy donors. The repertoire was sequenced with immunoSEQ multiplex PCR; TCRdb's copy has only in-frame clones and lacks some. This sample has approximately 160,000 clones; approximately 80% occur once, and the top ten carry 0.7% to 0.95%. Sequenced material: PBMCs. All receptors come from a woman aged 18-29 years in good health and CMV-seronegative. Both conserved end residues are part of each CDR3. The D gene is left open where the match is weak. A clone size is listed for some rows: how often the clone was seen (once, few, many), or a class if it is expanded.

TRBV25-1	TRBJ1-1	TRBD1	.	TGTGCCAGTTTAGGGGGCCTGAACACTGAAGCTTTCTTT	CASLGGLNTEAFF
TRBV28	TRBJ2-2	TRBD2	once	TGTGCCAGCGACCCAGGGACTAGCGGGAGGCGGGACGGGGAGCTGTTTTTT	CASDPGTSGRRDGELFF
TRBV19	TRBJ1-1	TRBD1	.	TGTGCCAGTAGTAGTGACAGGGGGCCAAGCACTGAAGCTTTCTTT	CASSSDRGPSTEAFF
TRBV6-6	TRBJ2-1	.	.	TGTGCCAGCAGAACACTACTAACTAGGGGGGGCAATGAGCAGTTCTTC	CASRTLLTRGGNEQFF
TRBV10-2	TRBJ1-1	.	.	TGCGCCAGCATGAGGAGAGAGAACACTGAAGCTTTCTTT	CASMRRENTEAFF
TRBV28	TRBJ2-5	TRBD2	.	TGTGCCAGCAGTTTATGGCTAGCGGGAGGGAACGTCCAAGAGACCCAGTACTTC	CASSLWLAGGNVQETQYF
TRBV7-8	TRBJ2-6	.	.	TGTGCCAGCAGCCCCGTCAGGGTTCCAGGCTCTGGGGCCAACGTCCTGACTTTC	CASSPVRVPGSGANVLTF
TRBV18	TRBJ2-7	TRBD2	.	TGTGCCAGCTCACCAGGGCTAGCGGGGGCTCTCGAGCAGTACTTC	CASSPGLAGALEQYF
TRBV7-2	TRBJ2-5	TRBD2	.	TGTGCCAGCAGCTCGGGACTAGGAGGGACCCAGTACTTC	CASSSGLGGTQYF
TRBV9	TRBJ2-5	TRBD2	few	TGTGCCAGCAGCGTAGCTAGCGGGAGGGGACAAGAGACCCAGTACTTC	CASSVASGRGQETQYF
TRBV7-8	TRBJ2-1	.	.	TGTGCCAGCAGCTTATCGGGACTCCACGGGAATGAGCAGTTCTTC	CASSLSGLHGNEQFF
TRBV6-5	TRBJ2-5	TRBD2	.	TGTGCCAGCGGATCTAGCGGCCAAGAGACCCAGTACTTC	CASGSSGQETQYF
TRBV18	TRBJ2-1	.	.	TGTGCCAGCTCGGACTTAAGCTCCTACAATGAGCAGTTCTTC	CASSDLSSYNEQFF
TRBV2	TRBJ1-2	.	.	TGTGCCAGCAGTGGGTTCAGGGTCCCCGGCTACACCTTC	CASSGFRVPGYTF
TRBV2	TRBJ2-7	TRBD2	.	TGTGCCAGCAGTGTTGAGCGGGGGAAGTACGAGCAGTACTTC	CASSVERGKYEQYF
TRBV7-9	TRBJ2-1	TRBD2	few	TGTTCCAGCAGCTTAGCTGGAGGGACTAGCAGGGGTGGTCGGTTCTTC	CSSSLAGGTSRGGRFF
TRBV7-2	TRBJ2-1	TRBD2	.	TGTGCCAGCAGCTTAGGGGCGGGGGTGAAATACAATGAGCAGTTCTTC	CASSLGAGVKYNEQFF
TRBV19	TRBJ2-3	TRBD1	.	TGTGCCAGTAGTATATTCGGGACAGACAGCACAGATACGCAGTATTTT	CASSIFGTDSTDTQYF
TRBV9	TRBJ2-7	TRBD1	.	TGTGCCAGCAGCGTCGACGGGACAGCAGGCGAGCAGTACTTC	CASSVDGTAGEQYF
TRBV9	TRBJ2-2	.	.	TGTGCCAGCAGCGTAGCTAAGGGGCCTCGCGTCACCGGGGAGCTGTTTTTT	CASSVAKGPRVTGELFF
TRBV5-4	TRBJ1-2	TRBD1	.	TGTGCCAGCAGCTCCAGGACAGGGGGCAATGGCTACACCTTC	CASSSRTGGNGYTF
TRBV10-3	TRBJ2-7	TRBD1	.	TGTGCCGTCGCGACAGGGGGAGCCTACGAGCAGTACTTC	CAVATGGAYEQYF
TRBV6-4	TRBJ2-3	.	once	TGTGCCAGCCCCCACGGGATGGAGGGAGAGGAGGTTGATACGCAGTATTTT	CASPHGMEGEEVDTQYF
TRBV19	TRBJ2-1	.	.	TGTGCCAGTAGGGAAGGAGGAGTATCCTACAATGAGCAGTTCTTC	CASREGGVSYNEQFF
TRBV6-5	TRBJ1-4	TRBD1	.	TGTGCCAGCCGTTTACAGGGGAATGAAAAACTGTTTTTT	CASRLQGNEKLFF
TRBV19	TRBJ2-7	.	.	TGTGCCAGTAGTATAGGGGGACTTAGAGGCAACGAGCAGTACTTC	CASSIGGLRGNEQYF
TRBV5-5	TRBJ1-1	.	.	TGTGCCAGCAGTCCCGACCGGGGGGCGATTGGGACTGAAGCTTTCTTT	CASSPDRGAIGTEAFF
TRBV5-4	TRBJ2-2	TRBD2	.	TGTGCCAGCAGCTTGGAGCGGGGAGAGGCCGGGGAGCTGTTTTTT	CASSLERGEAGELFF
TRBV13	TRBJ2-3	TRBD2	.	TGTGCCAGCGCCCTTAGCGGGGTCACAGATACGCAGTATTTT	CASALSGVTDTQYF
TRBV19	TRBJ1-5	TRBD1	.	TGTGCCAGTAGTAGTATAGTCGGGACAGGGGTTTATCAGCCCCAGCATTTT	CASSSIVGTGVYQPQHF
TRBV19	TRBJ1-2	.	.	TGTGCCAGTAGTGCGGGCCAGAACTATGGCTACACCTTC	CASSAGQNYGYTF
TRBV9	TRBJ2-3	.	.	TGTGCCAGCAGCTCCCATCCGGAGCCCACAGATACGCAGTATTTT	CASSSHPEPTDTQYF
TRBV9	TRBJ2-1	.	.	TGTGCCAGCAGCGTCCCGACTAGCAATGAGCAGTTCTTC	CASSVPTSNEQFF
TRBV5-4	TRBJ2-7	TRBD2	few	TGTGCCAGCAGCTTCCCTAGCGGGAGGGCCAGGTGCGAGCAGTACTTC	CASSFPSGRARCEQYF
TRBV29-1	TRBJ1-3	.	.	TGCAGCGGAGCAGGTTCAGGTGGAAACACCATATATTTT	CSGAGSGGNTIYF
TRBV28	TRBJ2-7	.	.	TGTGCCAGCAGTGGCCCGAGGGCAGTCTACGAGCAGTACTTC	CASSGPRAVYEQYF
TRBV10-2	TRBJ1-3	.	once	TGCGCCAGCAGTGAGGGACAGTCTGGAAACACCATATATTTT	CASSEGQSGNTIYF
TRBV18	TRBJ2-5	.	.	TGTGCCAGCTCACGACAGGGGAGGGTACAAGAGACCCAGTACTTC	CASSRQGRVQETQYF
TRBV27	TRBJ2-1	.	.	TGTGCCAGCAGTTTATGGCAAAACAATGAGCAGTTCTTC	CASSLWQNNEQFF
TRBV19	TRBJ2-1	TRBD2	.	TGTGCCAGTAGTATTTCGCCCTGGGGAGGGAGCTCCTACAATGAGCAGTTCTTC	CASSISPWGGSSYNEQFF
TRBV19	TRBJ2-5	.	.	TGTGCCAGTAGTCATATGGGCCCAGGGAAGGAGACCCAGTACTTC	CASSHMGPGKETQYF
TRBV4-2	TRBJ2-7	TRBD1	.	TGTGCCAGCAGCCAAAGCGACAGGGCTGGGGAGCAGTACTTC	CASSQSDRAGEQYF
TRBV5-1	TRBJ1-1	TRBD1	.	TGCGCCAGCAGCCCGATACAGGGACAGGGGGCCACTGAAGCTTTCTTT	CASSPIQGQGATEAFF
TRBV4-3	TRBJ2-7	TRBD2	.	TGCGCCAGCAGCCAAGCTCTGGGGGGGAGGGCCTACGAGCAGTACTTC	CASSQALGGRAYEQYF
TRBV5-6	TRBJ1-1	.	.	TGTGCCAGCAGCTTGGTAGAGGGCGCTGAAGCTTTCTTT	CASSLVEGAEAFF